These T cell receptor beta chains were read from a single sample in a study of blood T cell repertoires in COVID-19. Here immunoSEQ multiplex PCR was the method, and the copy in TCRdb shows in-frame clones only, minus some. The repertoire holds under 200,000 clones, approximately 90% seen once, with over 7% in the top ten. The sequenced material came from peripheral blood. These receptors were taken from a woman over 75 in a cohort sampled during active or convalescent COVID-19. Both conserved end residues are part of each CDR3. D genes are given only for firm matches. Part of the rows lack a size; the others show once, few, many or a class for expanded clones.

d_call j_call cdr3_length v_call clone_size cdr3_nt cdr3_aa
TRBD2 TRBJ2-3 13 TRBV5-1 - TGCGCCAGCAGCTTCAGGGAGGGAGATACGCAGTATTTT CASSFREGDTQYF
- TRBJ2-3 12 TRBV12-3/TRBV12-4 once TGTGCCCGCCGCGGGGAATCAGATACGCAGTATTTT CARRGESDTQYF
TRBD1 TRBJ1-2 16 TRBV15 - TGTGCCACCAGCAGTCCTAGACAGGGGGCCCACTATGGCTACACCTTC CATSSPRQGAHYGYTF
TRBD1 TRBJ1-5 16 TRBV19 - TGTGCCAGTGGACAGGGGCCAAGGACTAGCAATCAGCCCCAGCATTTT CASGQGPRTSNQPQHF
- TRBJ2-3 17 TRBV6-1 - TGTGCCAGCAGTGAAGCAGGGGTTATCACCCGCACAGATACGCAGTATTTT CASSEAGVITRTDTQYF
- TRBJ2-5 13 TRBV30 once TGTGCCTGGAAGCGAGACAGTCGGGAGACCCAGTACTTC CAWKRDSRETQYF
TRBD1 TRBJ1-5 14 TRBV2 - TGTGCCAGCAGTGGACAGGGGATGGGACAGCCCCAGCATTTT CASSGQGMGQPQHF
TRBD1 TRBJ2-1 15 TRBV27 - TGTGCCAGCAGTTTATCGGAAGACAGGGGCAATGAGCAGTTCTTC CASSLSEDRGNEQFF
TRBD1 TRBJ2-7 14 TRBV24-1 - TGTGCCACCAGTGATCCGGGACAGTCCTACGAGCAGTACTTC CATSDPGQSYEQYF
TRBD2 TRBJ2-4 16 TRBV4-3 - TGCGCCAGCAGCCGTAATAGCGGGGGGGCAGGAAACATTCAGTACTTC CASSRNSGGAGNIQYF